These 31 T cell receptor beta chains were all obtained from the same sample, sequenced in a study of T cells in Graves' hyperthyroidism and ophthalmopathy. The CDR3 regions of TCR beta were amplified from RNA transcripts. HTBI primers drove first-round RT-PCR of the TCR CDR3. One entry per CDR3 protein, called by TCRdb with MiXCR from the multiplex PCR reads. The table has a few hundred thousand distinct CDR3 sequences, roughly 13% seen once. The specimen was blood. These receptors were collected from a woman younger than 35 with Graves' hyperthyroidism.

This clonotype was counted at least ten times. This sequence joins TRBV7-3 and TRBJ2-2, with 8 bases aligning to TRBD1. This CDR3 has 15 residues. The germline gives CDR1 SGHTA, CDR2 FQGTGA. J lost 5 bases, V lost 8 bases, and 10 bases had no gene match. CDR3 sequence: CASAIGQGRTGELFF. The CDR3, as DNA: TGTGCCAGCGCGATCGGACAGGGAAGAACCGGGGAGCTGTTTTTT.

The chain employs TRBV27 and TRBJ2-7, with 8 bases lining up with TRBD1. The CDR3 consists of 12 residues. Germline V lookup: CDR1 MNHEY, CDR2 SMNVEV (reference sequence). Germline trimming cut 11 bases from V and 2 bases from J; bases unmatched to any gene: 5. CDR3 loop: CAGPGQAYEQYF. In DNA form, the CDR3 reads TGTGCCGGGCCGGGACAGGCCTACGAGCAGTACTTC.

This clonotype has ten or more counts. V is TRBV30 and J is TRBJ2-1; 7 bases are a match to TRBD2. The CDR3 has 13 residues. With 7 bases clipped from V and 9 bases from J, the junction kept 12 bases outside the gene matches. Germline assignment: CDR1 GTSNPN and CDR2 SVGIG (reference sequence). CDR3 DNA sequence: TGTGCCTCCCTCCCGGCGGGAGTGAGTGAGCAGTTCTTC. This codes for CASLPAGVSEQFF.

This clonotype showed up many times. The chain links TRBV27 to TRBJ2-2; D is ambiguous. The V end was cut by 7 bases, the J end by 5 bases, with 14 bases between. The CDR3 length is 14 residues. Germline CDR1 reads MNHEY; CDR2 reads SMNVEV (reference sequence). CDR3: CASKERTWTGELFF. The CDR3 nucleotides are TGTGCCAGCAAGGAACGGACCTGGACCGGGGAGCTGTTTTTT.

In its sample, this clonotype was seen many times. The rearrangement uses TRBV6-1 and TRBJ1-5; D is ambiguous. Trimming pared 4 bases from V and 4 bases from J, leaving 8 bases between. Germline loops: CDR1 MNHNS, CDR2 SASEGT. This CDR3 is built from 13 residues. The CDR3 nucleotides read TGTGCCAGCAGTGTCGGGGTTAATCAGCCCCAGCATTTT. This translates into CASSVGVNQPQHF.

This rearrangement joins TRBV6-2 or TRBV6-3 to TRBJ2-3; TRBD1 matches 10 bases. Losses at the gene ends were 0 bases for V and 4 bases for J; bases not matched to a gene: 1. Germline CDR1 and CDR2: MNHEY and SVGEGT. This CDR3 comprises 15 residues. The CDR3: CASSYSTGGPDTQYF. The CDR3 DNA sequence: TGTGCCAGCAGTTACTCGACAGGGGGCCCAGATACGCAGTATTTT.

This clonotype was picked up many times. The chain uses TRBV30 and TRBJ2-5, with D unclear. V lost 0 bases and J lost 5, with 10 bases in between. CDR1 and CDR2 (germline): GTSNPN, SVGIG (reference sequence). The CDR3 loop spans 13 amino acids. CDR3 coding DNA: TGTGCCTGGAGTGTACGGCGTACGGAGACCCAGTACTTC. It is translated as CAWSVRRTETQYF.

The rearrangement joins TRBV20-1 to TRBJ2-3; 8 nucleotides agree with TRBD1. V shed 5 bases and J 3 bases; nucleotides not matched to a gene: 13. CDR3 length: 16 amino acids. CDR1 and CDR2 (germline): DFQATT, SNEGSKA (reference sequence). CDR3 nucleotide sequence: TGCAGTGCTGTGGGGCGGAACAGGGGGAGGACAGATACGCAGTATTTT. Translation: CSAVGRNRGRTDTQYF.

This clonotype was counted at least ten times. The chain couples TRBV28 to TRBJ2-6; D remains unclear. The CDR3 sequence is 11 residues long. V lost 10 bases, J lost 6 bases, and 7 bases lay in between. The germline gives CDR1 MDHEN, CDR2 SYDVKM. The CDR3, as DNA: TGTGCCACGGGTCAGGCCAACGTCCTGACTTTC. Encoded protein: CATGQANVLTF.

This clonotype was recorded many times. The chain recombines TRBV10-3 with TRBJ1-2; 7 bases line up with TRBD1. The CDR3 runs to 13 residues. V trimming: 9 bases; J trimming: 1 base; junction bases outside the gene matches: 5. Germline values: CDR1 ENHRY, CDR2 SYGVKD. The CDR3 nucleotides are TGTGCCATACAGGGGAAGGTTAACTATGGCTACACCTTC. Its protein product is CAIQGKVNYGYTF.

This clonotype was observed a handful of times. The junction and the germline gene differ at one end; a read error may be behind it. The V gene is TRBV5-4, the J gene TRBJ2-5; tentative D call: TRBD1 (6 bases). Germline V gives CDR1 SGHNT, CDR2 YYREEE (reference sequence). CDR3 length: 18 residues. Here the CDR3 reads CASSQAMGTTGSQETQYF. DNA of the CDR3: TGCGCCAGCAGCCAAGCCATGGGTACCACAGGGTCCCAAGAGACCCAGTACTTC.

This clonotype has more than one count but fewer than ten. The rearrangement joins TRBV5-8 to TRBJ2-3, with 8 bases that match TRBD1. The V gene end was trimmed by 4 bases and the J gene end by 5 bases; junction bases not matched to a gene: 9. The length of the CDR3 is 15 residues. Germline V gene lookup returns CDR1 SGHTS and CDR2 YDEGEE. The CDR3 DNA is TGTGCCAGCAGCAAAGACAGGGGCGTTGGAGATACGCAGTATTTT. Translated: CASSKDRGVGDTQYF.

This chain connects TRBV28 to TRBJ1-2; no firm D call. The CDR3 is 15 amino acids. The V end was cut by 4 bases, the J end by 2 bases, with 14 bases between. Germline CDR1 is MDHEN and CDR2 is SYDVKM. CDR3 DNA sequence: TGTGCCAGCAGTTCTCTTAGGCGTATAAACTATGGCTACACCTTC. The encoded protein is CASSSLRRINYGYTF.

This clonotype was counted many times. As DNA, the CDR3 is TGTGCCTGGAGCCTAGGCGGCAGGGCCCATGGCTACACCTTC. Translating gives CAWSLGGRAHGYTF. The rearrangement joins TRBV30 to TRBJ1-2; a possible D gene is TRBD1 (5 bases). V was trimmed by 3 bases and J by 6 bases, leaving 17 bases between them. CDR3 length equals 14 residues. Per germline, CDR1 GTSNPN and CDR2 SVGIG (reference sequence).

At least ten counts were recorded for this clonotype. The CDR3 reads CASSVESGTDTQYF. CDR3 bases: TGTGCCAGCAGCGTAGAAAGCGGGACGGATACGCAGTATTTT. The genes are TRBV9 and TRBJ2-3, with TRBD2 matching over 7 bases. The V and J ends lost 0 bases and 6 bases, in that order; junction bases with no gene match: 4. Germline CDR1 reads SGDLS; CDR2 reads YYNGEE. The length of the CDR3 is 14 residues.

This clonotype has only a few counts. The gene calls are TRBV27 and TRBJ2-5; 7 bases match TRBD1. This CDR3 is built from 15 residues. Looked up from germline, CDR1 is MNHEY and CDR2 is SMNVEV (reference sequence). Trimming cost V 6 bases and J 1 base; bases outside gene matches: 8. CDR3 DNA: TGTGCCAGCAGGTCCAGGGGGTACATCCAAGAGACCCAGTACTTC. Translation gives CASRSRGYIQETQYF.

This clonotype was detected ten times or more. The genes are TRBV20-1 and TRBJ1-2; the match to TRBD1 covers 8 bases. V lost 6 bases and J lost 3; bases outside the gene matches: 6. Germline CDR1 and CDR2: DFQATT and SNEGSKA (reference sequence). The CDR3 spans 13 residues. In DNA, the CDR3 is TGCAGTGCGGGGAAGGACAGGGACTATGGCTACACCTTC. Its translation is CSAGKDRDYGYTF.

This rearrangement joins TRBV19 to TRBJ2-1; 9 bases are shared with TRBD2. Germline values: CDR1 LNHDA, CDR2 SQIVND (reference sequence). CDR3 length: 18 amino acids. J was trimmed by 0 bases and V by 6 bases; bases with no gene match: 12. This chain's CDR3 is CASSREGLAGSSYNEQFF. The CDR3, as DNA: TGTGCCAGTAGCCGTGAGGGACTAGCTGGGAGCTCCTACAATGAGCAGTTCTTC. Looking up the rest from reference TRBV19 and TRBJ2-1 gives the full variable domain: DGGITQSPKYLFRKEGQNVTLSCEQNLNHDAMYWYRQDPGQGLRLIYYSQIVNDFQKGDIAEGYSVSREKKESFPLTVTSAQKNPTAFYLCASSREGLAGSSYNEQFFGPGTRLTVL.

This clonotype was detected many times. This chain uses TRBV3-1 with TRBJ2-5; 7 bases map to TRBD1. This CDR3 is 14 amino acids long. Germline CDR1 reads LGHDT; CDR2 reads YNNKEL (reference sequence). V shed 3 bases and J 2 bases; nucleotides not matched to a gene: 3. In DNA form, the CDR3 reads TGTGCCAGCAGCCAGGGACAGTCACAAGAGACCCAGTACTTC. This codes for CASSQGQSQETQYF.

This clonotype was observed many times. This sequence joins TRBV6-1 and TRBJ1-2; a weak D match, TRBD1 (6 bases). Germline values: CDR1 MNHNS, CDR2 SASEGT. The CDR3 spans 16 residues. V was shortened by 7 bases and J by 0 bases, with 18 bases between the two germline ends. The CDR3 DNA reads as TGTGCCAGCATGGGAACAGGGCCACCAGCTAACTATGGCTACACCTTC. It is translated as CASMGTGPPANYGYTF.

This clonotype was observed at least ten times. The chain couples TRBV24-1 to TRBJ2-7; 7 nucleotides align to TRBD1. Germline V gives CDR1 KGHDR, CDR2 SFDVKD. The CDR3 is 16 residues long. Germline trimming cut 2 bases from V and 0 bases from J; bases unmatched to any gene: 6. The CDR3 reads CATSDSEGTASYEQYF. The CDR3 region has the DNA TGTGCCACCAGTGATTCCGAAGGGACAGCCTCCTACGAGCAGTACTTC.

Many counts were recorded for this clonotype. The J gene is TRBJ2-7, the V gene TRBV7-6, with D perhaps matching TRBD2 (6 bases). V was cut by 2 bases and J by 4 bases, with 12 bases left in between. The CDR3 is made up of 14 amino acids. The germline V gene encodes CDR1 SGHVS and CDR2 FNYEAQ. The chain's CDR3 is CASSLKERAYEQYF. DNA of the CDR3: TGTGCCAGCAGCTTAAAGGAGCGGGCTTACGAGCAGTACTTC. The complete variable domain, with remaining parts taken from reference TRBV7-6 and TRBJ2-7, reads GAGVSQSPRYKVTKRGQDVALRCDPISGHVSLYWYRQALGQGPEFLTYFNYEAQQDKSGLPNDRFSAERPEGSISTLTIQRTEQRDSAMYRCASSLKERAYEQYFGPGTRLTVT.

This clonotype has a handful of counts. This chain joins TRBV7-2 and TRBJ1-2; D possibly corresponds to TRBD1 (5 bases). V was trimmed by 1 base and J by 14 bases, leaving 14 bases between them. Germline CDR1 is SGHTA and CDR2 is FQGNSA. The CDR3 has 12 residues. Here the CDR3 DNA reads TGTGCCAGCAGCTTAGGTGTGGGGGAGAATACCTTC. Its translation: CASSLGVGENTF.

This clonotype was detected many times. This chain uses TRBV20-1 with TRBJ2-5; D is perhaps TRBD2 (5 bases). Germline assignment: CDR1 DFQATT and CDR2 SNEGSKA (reference sequence). V lost 3 bases and J lost 7, with 12 bases in between. The CDR3 loop spans 12 amino acids. The CDR3 is CSAREVPGTQYF. The DNA for the CDR3 is TGCAGTGCTAGGGAGGTTCCGGGGACCCAGTACTTC.

This clonotype showed up many times. The V and J genes are TRBV28 and TRBJ2-1, with D perhaps matching TRBD1 or TRBD2 (5 bases each). Trimming shortened V by 6 bases and J by 7 bases, and 19 bases separated the two germline ends. This CDR3 has 15 amino acids. Germline V gene sequence: CDR1 MDHEN, CDR2 SYDVKM. The CDR3 is CASRTSGQGSNEQFF. CDR3 sequence (DNA): TGTGCCAGCAGGACCTCGGGGCAGGGTAGTAATGAGCAGTTCTTC.

This clonotype was seen a few times. The gene calls are TRBV20-1 and TRBJ1-5, with 8 bases fitting TRBD1. The germline CDR1 and CDR2 sequences are DFQATT and SNEGSKA (reference sequence). The CDR3 extends over 16 amino acids. With 6 bases clipped from V and 5 bases from J, the junction kept 15 bases outside the gene matches. CDR3 amino acids: CSAILDRAVLDQPQHF. CDR3 DNA: TGCAGTGCCATCCTGGACAGGGCAGTTCTAGATCAGCCCCAGCATTTT.

This clonotype was seen many times. This sequence joins TRBV2 and TRBJ2-1; TRBD2 aligns across 10 bases. Trimming at V came to 4 bases and at J to 7 bases, leaving 10 bases not matched to a gene. There are 16 residues in the CDR3. CDR1 is SNHLY, CDR2 FYNNEI, per germline. This CDR3 is CASSVGLAGVWNEQFF. The CDR3 DNA is TGTGCCAGCAGTGTAGGGCTAGCGGGAGTCTGGAATGAGCAGTTCTTC.

This clonotype was counted many times. The rearrangement uses TRBV30 and TRBJ1-1, with a weak D call TRBD1 (5 bases). The CDR3 has 13 residues. V was shortened by 0 bases and J by 7 bases, with 12 bases between the two germline ends. CDR1 is GTSNPN and CDR2 is SVGIG in the germline V gene (reference sequence). CDR3 sequence (DNA): TGTGCCTGGAGTGTGTTTTGGGACGGTGAAGCTTTCTTT. It codes for CAWSVFWDGEAFF.

This clonotype was seen many times. V gene TRBV30 combines with J gene TRBJ1-5; tentatively, D is TRBD1 (6 bases). Trimming removed 2 bases at V and 5 bases at J, with 13 bases between. CDR3 length: 14 residues. Germline values: CDR1 GTSNPN, CDR2 SVGIG (reference sequence). The DNA of the CDR3 is TGTGCCTGGAGTTCAGGGGAGACCCATCAGCCCCAGCATTTT. As protein: CAWSSGETHQPQHF.

This clonotype was seen a handful of times. The chain is built from TRBV27 and TRBJ1-6; D is possibly TRBD1 (6 bases). CDR3 length equals 15 residues. Trimming removed 4 bases at V and 10 bases at J, with 17 bases between. Germline V gives CDR1 MNHEY, CDR2 SMNVEV (reference sequence). The CDR3 spells CASSSRAGGESPLHF. The CDR3 DNA is TGTGCCAGCAGTTCTAGAGCGGGGGGCGAATCACCCCTCCACTTT.

This clonotype was counted many times. The CDR3 loop is CASSWALERETQYF. CDR3 in DNA: TGTGCCAGCAGCTGGGCGCTGGAGAGAGAGACCCAGTACTTC. This chain connects TRBV3-1 to TRBJ2-5; unclear D gene. Between the trimmed V and J ends, which lost 5 bases and 4 bases, there was a span of 14 bases. CDR1 is LGHDT and CDR2 is YNNKEL in the germline V gene (reference sequence). This CDR3 region has 14 residues.